Each of the 14 T cell receptor beta chains below was sequenced from the same sample in a study of CD8+CD57+ T cells in acquired aplastic anemia. Patients chosen for sequencing had CD8+CD57+ cells that had expanded, as shown by flow cytometry. Genomic DNA, serving as template, underwent TCR beta VDJ and CDR3 profiling. In TCRdb, the reads were re-called with MiXCR into one record per CDR3 protein. The table has hundreds of thousands of distinct CDR3 sequences, around 43% seen once; the top ten hold 6.5% to 10%. Material: sorted CD4+, CD8+, or CD8+CD57+ T cells (not recorded which) from PBMCs. Receptors originate from a human donor with aplastic anemia.

The chain combines TRBV7-9 with TRBJ1-6; 9 bases match TRBD1. This CDR3 has 16 residues. The ends lost 1 base at V and 8 bases at J; junction bases unmatched: 6. Germline V gene data show CDR1 as SEHNR and CDR2 as FQNEAQ (reference sequence). The CDR3 sequence is CASSLGRDRDDSPLHF. The DNA for the CDR3 is TGTGCCAGCAGCTTAGGCCGGGACAGGGACGATTCACCCCTCCACTTT. The full variable domain, its missing parts supplied by reference TRBV7-9 and TRBJ1-6, is DTGVSQNPRHKITKRGQNVTFRCDPISEHNRLYWYRQTLGQGPEFLTYFQNEAQLEKSRLLSDRFSAERPKGSFSTLEIQRTEQGDSAMYLCASSLGRDRDDSPLHFGNGTRLTVT.

This clonotype has at least ten counts. CDR3 amino acids: CAVSDGNNQPQHF. CDR3 nucleotides: TGTGCCGTATCGGACGGCAACAATCAGCCCCAGCATTTT. The V and J genes are TRBV5-8 and TRBJ1-5; D call uncertain. With 10 bases removed from V and 3 bases from J, the gap between germline ends came to 14 bases. The CDR3 has 13 amino acids. Germline lookup yields CDR1 SGHTS and CDR2 YDEGEE. The complete variable domain, with remaining parts taken from reference TRBV5-8 and TRBJ1-5, reads EAGVTQSPTHLIKTRGQQATLRCSPISGHTSVYWYQQALGLGLQFLLWYDEGEERNRGNFPPRFSGRQFPNYSSELNVNALELEDSALYLCAVSDGNNQPQHFGDGTRLSIL.

This clonotype was observed many times. The chain uses TRBV4-3 and TRBJ1-2; D is undetermined. CDR1 is LGHNA, CDR2 YSLEER, per germline. Deletions cut 3 bases from V and 5 bases from J, with 16 bases between. The CDR3 consists of 15 residues. CDR3 residues: CASSQDLDGSYGYTF. The CDR3 DNA reads TGCGCCAGCAGCCAGGATTTGGACGGAAGTTATGGCTACACCTTC.

Many counts were recorded for this clonotype. V is TRBV4-1 and J is TRBJ2-7; perhaps TRBD1 as D (6 bases). V lost 3 bases and J 3 bases, leaving 15 bases between the germline ends. Germline CDR1 is MGHRA and CDR2 is YSYEKL. The CDR3 totals 15 residues. CDR3 residues: CASSQDPGQFYEQYF. The CDR3, as DNA: TGCGCCAGCAGCCAGGACCCAGGACAGTTCTACGAGCAGTACTTC.

The chain joins TRBV25-1 to TRBJ1-6; D may be TRBD1 (5 bases). V was pared by 5 bases and J by 10 bases, with 15 bases between. Germline-derived CDR1 and CDR2 are MGHDK and SYGVNS. The CDR3 is 14 residues long. The CDR3 loop is CASSLQGKGSPLHF. Here the CDR3 DNA reads TGTGCCAGCAGTCTCCAGGGCAAGGGCTCACCCCTCCACTTT.

The CDR3 is CASSHVWGYTEAFF. The DNA for the CDR3 is TGTGCCAGCAGCCACGTGTGGGGGTACACTGAAGCTTTCTTT. The chain couples TRBV7-2 to TRBJ1-1; maybe TRBD1 (5 bases). Trimming cost V 5 bases and J 3 bases, with 13 bases left between them. The germline gives CDR1 SGHTA, CDR2 FQGNSA. CDR3 size: 14 residues.

Of note for this clonotype: It may be a read error: a sequence one base away is much more abundant. The chain couples TRBV9 to TRBJ2-1, with 11 bases that match TRBD2. Germline V CDR1 and CDR2: SGDLS, YYNGEE. The CDR3 runs to 15 residues. After removal of 3 bases from V and 6 bases from J, the junction contained 5 bases not matched to a gene. The DNA of the CDR3 is TGTGCCAGCAGCGCCGGGACTAGCGGTTGCAATGAGCAGTTCTTC. As protein: CASSAGTSGCNEQFF.

There are a few counts of this clonotype. J is TRBJ2-3 and V is TRBV25-1; D uncertain. CDR1 and CDR2 from the germline V gene are MGHDK and SYGVNS. The V gene lost 1 base and the J gene lost 4 bases, with 15 bases spanning the gap. This CDR3 has 16 amino acids. CDR3: CASSEFYGSTADTQYF. CDR3 DNA sequence: TGTGCCAGCAGTGAATTTTATGGCTCGACTGCAGATACGCAGTATTTT.

This chain joins TRBV7-8 and TRBJ2-1; TRBD2 aligns across 11 bases. The CDR3 contains 16 residues. After removal of 2 bases from V and 2 bases from J, the junction contained 2 bases not matched to a gene. CDR1 is SGHVS, CDR2 FQNEAQ, per germline. In DNA form, the CDR3 reads TGTGCCAGCAGCTTACCTAGCGGGAGGCCCTACAATGAGCAGTTCTTC. Translated: CASSLPSGRPYNEQFF.

This clonotype came up many times. The chain couples TRBV13 to TRBJ1-4; maybe TRBD1 (5 bases). Trimming pared 2 bases from V and 5 bases from J, leaving 9 bases between. Germline lookup yields CDR1 PRHDT and CDR2 FYEKMQ (reference sequence). The CDR3 extends over 14 amino acids. Written as DNA, the CDR3 is TGTGCCAGCAGCTTAAGGGGCCGAAATGAAAAACTGTTTTTT. Its protein product is CASSLRGRNEKLFF.

The table lists this clonotype with many counts. The chain combines TRBV25-1 with TRBJ1-2; D unclear. In germline, CDR1 is MGHDK, CDR2 SYGVNS. The CDR3 is 13 amino acids. V lost 4 bases, J lost 6 bases, and 12 bases lay in between. The CDR3 protein is CASSGSPRHGYTF. The CDR3 DNA reads TGTGCCAGCAGTGGGTCCCCTAGGCATGGCTACACCTTC.

This clonotype has just a few counts. The chain combines TRBV30 with TRBJ1-1; a possible D gene is TRBD1 (6 bases). The CDR3 is made up of 14 amino acids. Looked up from germline, CDR1 is GTSNPN and CDR2 is SVGIG (reference sequence). V lost 2 bases to trimming and J lost 3 bases, with 13 bases between them. In DNA, the CDR3 is TGTGCCTGGAGTCGGGGGCGTGGGTACACTGAAGCTTTCTTT. Its translation: CAWSRGRGYTEAFF.

This clonotype was picked up many times. The rearrangement uses TRBV2 and TRBJ2-3, with TRBD2 as a possible D gene (5 bases). The CDR3 loop spans 15 amino acids. V was clipped by 0 bases and J by 3 bases, with 10 bases between them. Germline values: CDR1 SNHLY, CDR2 FYNNEI. Here the CDR3 reads CASSEALASTDTQYF. For the CDR3, the DNA is TGTGCCAGCAGTGAAGCTCTAGCTTCTACAGATACGCAGTATTTT.

On this clonotype: No DNA is shown, since the ends of the CDR3 on it are uncertain; the CDR3 is the one TCRdb lists. V and J are TRBV19 and TRBJ2-1; the table assigns TRBD1, which was not confirmed against the DNA. Per the germline V gene, CDR1 is LNHDA and CDR2 is SQIVND (reference sequence). Inclusive of both ends, the CDR3 amounts to 15 amino acids. The chain's CDR3 is CASSMEWAGGNEQSF.